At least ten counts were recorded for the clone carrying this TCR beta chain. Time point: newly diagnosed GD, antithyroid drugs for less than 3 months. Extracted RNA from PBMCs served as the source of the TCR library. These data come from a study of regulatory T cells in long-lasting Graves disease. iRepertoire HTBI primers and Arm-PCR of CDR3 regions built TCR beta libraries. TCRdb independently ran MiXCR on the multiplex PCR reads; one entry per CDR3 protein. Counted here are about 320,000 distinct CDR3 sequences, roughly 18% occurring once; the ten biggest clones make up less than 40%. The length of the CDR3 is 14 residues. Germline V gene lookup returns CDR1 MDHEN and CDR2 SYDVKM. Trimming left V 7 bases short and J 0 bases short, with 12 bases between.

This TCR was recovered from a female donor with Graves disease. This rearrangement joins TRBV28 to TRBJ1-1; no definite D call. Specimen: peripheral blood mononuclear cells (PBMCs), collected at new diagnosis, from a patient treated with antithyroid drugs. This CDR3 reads CASTLIGLNTEAFF. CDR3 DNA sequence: TGTGCCAGCACCTTAATAGGGCTGAACACTGAAGCTTTCTTT.